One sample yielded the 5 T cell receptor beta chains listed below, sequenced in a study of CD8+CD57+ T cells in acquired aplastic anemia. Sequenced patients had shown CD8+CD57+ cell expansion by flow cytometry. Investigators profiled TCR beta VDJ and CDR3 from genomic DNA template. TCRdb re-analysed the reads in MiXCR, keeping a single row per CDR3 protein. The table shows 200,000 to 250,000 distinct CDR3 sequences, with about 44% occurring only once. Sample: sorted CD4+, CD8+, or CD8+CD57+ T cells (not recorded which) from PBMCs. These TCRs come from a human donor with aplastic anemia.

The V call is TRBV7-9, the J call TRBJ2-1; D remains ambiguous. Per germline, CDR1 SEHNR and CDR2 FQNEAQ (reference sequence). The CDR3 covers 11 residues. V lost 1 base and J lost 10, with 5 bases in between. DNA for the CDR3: TGTGCCAGCAGCTTAGAGTGGGAGCAGTTCTTC. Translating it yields CASSLEWEQFF.

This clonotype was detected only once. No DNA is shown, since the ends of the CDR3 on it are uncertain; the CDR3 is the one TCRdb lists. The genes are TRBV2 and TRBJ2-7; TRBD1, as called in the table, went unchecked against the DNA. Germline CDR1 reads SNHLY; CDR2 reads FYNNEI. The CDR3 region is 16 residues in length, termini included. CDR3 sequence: CACSASFGTEPPEQYF.

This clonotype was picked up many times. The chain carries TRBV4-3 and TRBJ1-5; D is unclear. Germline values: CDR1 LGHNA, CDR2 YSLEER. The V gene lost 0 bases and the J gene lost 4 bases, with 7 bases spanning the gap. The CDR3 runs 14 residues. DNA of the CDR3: TGCGCCAGCAGCCAAGAGTCGGGGAATCAGCCCCAGCATTTT. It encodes CASSQESGNQPQHF.

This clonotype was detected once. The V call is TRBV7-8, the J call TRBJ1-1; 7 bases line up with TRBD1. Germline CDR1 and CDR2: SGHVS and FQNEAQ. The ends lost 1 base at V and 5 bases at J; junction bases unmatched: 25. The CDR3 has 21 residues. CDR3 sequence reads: CASSLGLTGTLSNGRLTEAFF. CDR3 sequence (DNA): TGTGCCAGCAGCTTAGGCCTGACAGGGACTCTGAGCAATGGGAGGTTAACTGAAGCTTTCTTT.

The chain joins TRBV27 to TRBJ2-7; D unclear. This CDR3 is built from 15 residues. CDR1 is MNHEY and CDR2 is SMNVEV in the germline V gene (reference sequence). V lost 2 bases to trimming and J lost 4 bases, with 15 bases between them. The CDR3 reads CASSLRSGEKYEQYF. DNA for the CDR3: TGTGCCAGCAGTTTAAGGTCAGGTGAAAAATACGAGCAGTACTTC.